This T cell receptor beta chain comes out of a study of early T cells in non-severe SARS-CoV-2 infection. Study-level information: Investigators sequenced bulk RNA drawn from unsorted whole blood, and chains remained unpaired. Study-wide points: VDJdb matching, biased toward anti-spike CD8 responses, missed private and CD4 specificities.

A word on this clonotype: What it binds is unknown.

Unique molecular identifiers (one per individual cDNA molecule) were attached. Each CDR3 protein gets one entry after TCRdb re-called the 5' RACE reads with MiXCR. This sample has under 60,000 distinct CDR3 sequences, with 8.5% to 12% found just once. The receptor comes from an adult who was a healthcare worker with PCR-confirmed SARS-CoV-2 infection or an uninfected control (not recorded which). The sequenced sample was whole blood.

CDR3 loop: CASSQTKQNTQYF. In nucleotides, the CDR3 is TGTGCCAGCAGCCAGACGAAGCAGAATACGCAGTATTTT. The gene calls are TRBV3-1 and TRBJ2-3; no clear D. Trimming left V 3 bases short and J 7 bases short, with 11 bases between. Germline V gene data show CDR1 as LGHDT and CDR2 as YNNKEL (reference sequence). The CDR3 is made up of 13 amino acids.